This T cell receptor beta chain was observed in a study of blood T cell repertoires in COVID-19. Measured with immunoSEQ multiplex PCR; TCRdb has only the in-frame clones, and not every one. The sample lists about 210,000 clones, around 82% occurring once. Unmatched junction bases numbered 6, after V lost 3 bases and J lost 4 bases. CDR3 size: 14 residues. Germline V gene data show CDR1 as SGHRS and CDR2 as YFSETQ. This chain uses TRBV5-1 with TRBJ2-5, with 7 bases matching TRBD1. This TCR came from a human donor in a cohort sampled during active COVID-19. The sequenced material came from peripheral blood. For the CDR3, the DNA is TGCGCCAGCAGCTCGGGACAGCTCTTAGAGACCCAGTACTTC. Protein product: CASSSGQLLETQYF.